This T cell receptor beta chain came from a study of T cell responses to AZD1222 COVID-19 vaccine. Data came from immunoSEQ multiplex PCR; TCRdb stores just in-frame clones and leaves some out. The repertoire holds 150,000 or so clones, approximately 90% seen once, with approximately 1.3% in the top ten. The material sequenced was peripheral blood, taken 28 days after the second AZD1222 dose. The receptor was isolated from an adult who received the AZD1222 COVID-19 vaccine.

CDR3 region: CASSLAGDRRGNEKLFF. The CDR3 DNA follows: TGCGCCAGCAGCTTGGCGGGGGACAGGCGGGGGAATGAAAAACTGTTTTTT. The V call is TRBV5-1, the J call TRBJ1-4; TRBD1 aligns across 8 bases. The CDR3 is 17 amino acids. Losses at the gene ends were 0 bases for V and 5 bases for J; bases not matched to a gene: 9. Germline V gene lookup returns CDR1 SGHRS and CDR2 YFSETQ.